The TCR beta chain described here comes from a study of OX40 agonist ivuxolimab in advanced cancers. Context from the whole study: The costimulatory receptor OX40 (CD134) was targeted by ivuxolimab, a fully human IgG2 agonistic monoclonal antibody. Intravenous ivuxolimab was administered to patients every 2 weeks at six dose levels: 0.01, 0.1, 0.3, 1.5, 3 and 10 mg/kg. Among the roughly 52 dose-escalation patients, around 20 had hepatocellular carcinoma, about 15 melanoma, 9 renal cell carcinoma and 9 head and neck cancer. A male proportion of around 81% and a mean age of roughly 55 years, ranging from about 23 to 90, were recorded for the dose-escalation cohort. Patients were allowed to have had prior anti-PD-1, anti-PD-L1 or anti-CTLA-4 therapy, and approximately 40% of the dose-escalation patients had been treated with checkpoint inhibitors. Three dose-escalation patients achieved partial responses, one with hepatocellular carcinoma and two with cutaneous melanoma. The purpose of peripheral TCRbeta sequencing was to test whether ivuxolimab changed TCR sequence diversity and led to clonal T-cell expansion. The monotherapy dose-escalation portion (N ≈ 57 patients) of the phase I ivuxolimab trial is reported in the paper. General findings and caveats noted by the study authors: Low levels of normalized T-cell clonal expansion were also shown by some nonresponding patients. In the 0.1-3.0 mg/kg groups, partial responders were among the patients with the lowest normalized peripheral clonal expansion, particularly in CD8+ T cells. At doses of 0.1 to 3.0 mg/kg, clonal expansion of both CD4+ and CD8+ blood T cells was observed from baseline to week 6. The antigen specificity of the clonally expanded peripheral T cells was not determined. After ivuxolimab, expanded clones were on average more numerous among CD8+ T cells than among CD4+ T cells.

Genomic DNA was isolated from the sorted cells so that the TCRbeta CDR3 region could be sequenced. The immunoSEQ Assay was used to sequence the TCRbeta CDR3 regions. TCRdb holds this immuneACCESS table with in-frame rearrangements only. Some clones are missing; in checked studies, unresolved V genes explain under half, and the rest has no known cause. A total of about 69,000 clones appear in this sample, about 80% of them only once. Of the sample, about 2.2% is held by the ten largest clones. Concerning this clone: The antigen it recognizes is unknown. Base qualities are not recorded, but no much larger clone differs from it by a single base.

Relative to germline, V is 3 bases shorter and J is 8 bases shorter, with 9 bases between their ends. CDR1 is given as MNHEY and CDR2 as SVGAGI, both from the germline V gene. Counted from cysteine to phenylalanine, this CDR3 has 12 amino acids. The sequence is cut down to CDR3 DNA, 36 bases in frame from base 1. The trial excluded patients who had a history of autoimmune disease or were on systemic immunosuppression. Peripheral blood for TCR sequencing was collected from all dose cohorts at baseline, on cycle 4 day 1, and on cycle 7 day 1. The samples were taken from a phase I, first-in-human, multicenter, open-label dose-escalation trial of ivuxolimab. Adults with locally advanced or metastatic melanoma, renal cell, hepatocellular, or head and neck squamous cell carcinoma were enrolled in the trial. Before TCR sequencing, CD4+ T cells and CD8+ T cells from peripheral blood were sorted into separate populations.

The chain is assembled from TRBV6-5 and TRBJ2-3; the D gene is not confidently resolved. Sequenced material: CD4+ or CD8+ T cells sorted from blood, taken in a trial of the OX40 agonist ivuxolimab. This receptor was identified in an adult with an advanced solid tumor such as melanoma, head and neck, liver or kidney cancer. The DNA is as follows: TGTGCCAGCAGTTATCCATCGGGTACGCAGTATTTT. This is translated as CASSYPSGTQYF.